The sequence of this TCR beta chain was determined in a study of vaccination effects on CD4 cells after COVID-19. Profiled with immunoSEQ multiplex PCR; TCRdb holds only in-frame clones, not every one. The table records just under 75,000 clones, 73% of them present only once. The CDR3 loop spans 11 amino acids. Germline-derived CDR1 and CDR2 are SEHNR and FQNEAQ (reference sequence). Between the trimmed V and J ends, which lost 7 bases and 6 bases, there was a span of 8 bases. Culture proceeded for 10 days, and CD4+ T cells were then isolated. Two-dose vaccination with either BNT162b2 or mRNA-1273 was given to the participants. In the vaccine recipients, nucleocapsid antibodies were negative and there was no prior SARS-CoV-2 infection. As to this clone: As yet, its antigen is unknown.

The gene calls are TRBV7-9 and TRBJ2-3; D is ambiguous. This receptor was identified in a human donor who received a COVID-19 vaccine. Sample: CD4+ T cells from PBMCs cultured without peptide, taken after COVID-19 vaccination. The CDR3: CASTVGDTQYF. For the CDR3, the DNA is TGTGCCAGCACTGTTGGGGATACGCAGTATTTT.